This entry features one T cell receptor beta chain sequence. Its antigen is unknown. The assay was immunoSEQ multiplex PCR, and TCRdb's table has in-frame clones only and misses some. The sample lists about 78,000 clones; roughly 84% were seen once. Excluded were patients having autoimmune disease history or systemic immunosuppression. The sample originates from a study of OX40 agonist ivuxolimab in advanced cancers. Study as a whole: Three patients showed partial responses: one hepatocellular carcinoma and two cutaneous melanoma cases.

The ends were cut back, 3 bases at V and 4 bases at J, with 7 bases in the middle. The CDR3 contains 12 residues. Per germline, CDR1 ENHRY and CDR2 SYGVKD. The study, taken as a whole, reports: Both CD4+ and CD8+ T cell populations in blood had undergone clonal expansion by week 6 at 0.1 to 3.0 mg/kg. The work left the antigen specificity of expanded peripheral T cells undetermined.

Sequencing used CD4+ or CD8+ T cells sorted from blood, obtained in a trial of the OX40 agonist ivuxolimab. The chain joins TRBV10-3 to TRBJ2-7; D remains ambiguous. This receptor was identified in an adult with an advanced solid tumor such as melanoma, head and neck, liver or kidney cancer. The CDR3 reads CAISDSEYEQYF. Here the CDR3 DNA reads TGTGCCATCAGTGACTCAGAGTACGAGCAGTACTTC.